Listed below are T cell receptor beta chains from one sample, sequenced in a study of PD-1 blockade in classical Hodgkin lymphoma. Produced via immunoSEQ multiplex PCR; TCRdb's table is partial and in-frame only. The profile shows around 92,000 clones, approximately 83% of them singletons. The material sequenced was peripheral blood mononuclear cells (PBMCs), taken before the fourth cycle of nivolumab. These receptors were collected from a human donor with classical Hodgkin lymphoma. The CDR3 runs from the conserved cysteine through the conserved F or W. A D gene is named only where the DNA matches it firmly. Where a row states a size, it is once, few, many or the class of an expanded clone; other rows omit it.

>TRBD2|TRBJ2-1|TRBV11-2|.
TGTGCCAGCAGGCCTCTAGCGGGAGCGGACAATGAGCAGTTCTTC
CASRPLAGADNEQFF
>.|TRBJ1-1|TRBV28|.
TGTGCCAGCAGCCTTCTAGGGTGGGATGAGGCTTTCTTT
CASSLLGWDEAFF
>TRBD1|TRBJ2-7|TRBV7-9|few
TGTGCCAGCTCACCCCCGGGACAGGGGGCTTACGAGCAGTACTTC
CASSPPGQGAYEQYF
>.|TRBJ2-1|TRBV7-2|once
TGTGCCAGCAGCCGGGGGCCCCTCCACAATGAGCAGTTCTTC
CASSRGPLHNEQFF
>.|TRBJ2-3|TRBV29-1|.
TGCAGCGTTGATCGGGCTTGGTGGACAGATACGCAGTATTTT
CSVDRAWWTDTQYF
>.|TRBJ2-5|TRBV5-5|.
TGTGCCAGCAGCCCGGCGCCGTGGGGCGGGGAGACCCAGTACTTC
CASSPAPWGGETQYF
>.|TRBJ2-3|TRBV11-2|.
TGTGCCAGCACCTTCGAGGCGGGGTACACAGATACGCAGTATTTT
CASTFEAGYTDTQYF
>.|TRBJ1-3|TRBV12-5|.
TGTGCTAGTGGTTTGGGGCAGGGTATCACTGGAAACACCATATATTTT
CASGLGQGITGNTIYF
>.|TRBJ2-3|TRBV28|.
TGTGCCAGCACCGTTCCCGGCACAGATACGCAGTATTTT
CASTVPGTDTQYF
>.|TRBJ2-1|TRBV20-1|.
TGCCCAAGTAGAAATGAGCAGTTCTTC
CPSRNEQFF
>TRBD2|TRBJ2-1|TRBV10-3|.
TGTGCCATCAGTGGAGCGGGAGTTGGCGATGAGCAGTTCTTC
CAISGAGVGDEQFF
>.|TRBJ1-5|TRBV15|.
TGTGCCACCAGCAGAGCGAGGCAGGGTGGGCAGCCCCAGCATTTT
CATSRARQGGQPQHF
>TRBD2|TRBJ2-7|TRBV19|.
TGTGCCAGTAGTATGGTCAGCGGGGGCCCCTACGAGCAGTACTTC
CASSMVSGGPYEQYF
>.|TRBJ2-7|TRBV6-1|.
TGTGCCAGCACCCCGGGGTACGAGCAGTACTTC
CASTPGYEQYF
>TRBD2|TRBJ2-5|TRBV12-5|.
TGTGCTAGTGCCTTAGCGGGACAAGAGACCCAGTACTTC
CASALAGQETQYF
>.|TRBJ2-5|TRBV29-1|.
TGCAGCGTTGGAAAGGGGGAACAGACCCAGTACTTC
CSVGKGEQTQYF
>.|TRBJ1-1|TRBV2|once
TGTGCCAGCAGTGAAGCGCTTTCGAACACTGAAGCTTTCTTT
CASSEALSNTEAFF
>TRBD2|TRBJ2-1|TRBV30|.
TGTGCCTGGAGTGATAGCGGGAGGCGGCAGTTCTTC
CAWSDSGRRQFF
>.|TRBJ2-1|TRBV9|.
TGTGCCAGCAGCGTAGGCGGGCCCTACAATGAGCAGTTCTTC
CASSVGGPYNEQFF
>.|TRBJ2-3|TRBV11-3|.
TGTGCCAGCAGCTTAGATGGCTGGGCGTCAGATACGCAGTATTTT
CASSLDGWASDTQYF
>TRBD1|TRBJ2-7|TRBV19|few
TGTGCCAGTAGTATTGTGCCAGGGGGAGAGCAGTACTTC
CASSIVPGGEQYF
>.|TRBJ2-7|TRBV10-3|.
TGTGCCATCAGGCGGGGGCTTGCCTACGAGCAGTACTTC
CAIRRGLAYEQYF
>.|TRBJ2-2|TRBV29-1|.
TGCAGCGTTGAAGTAGCCGCTACCGGGGAGCTGTTTTTT
CSVEVAATGELFF
>.|TRBJ2-7|TRBV7-9|.
TGTGCCAGCAGCTTACCCATAGGGGACCACTACGAGCAGTACTTC
CASSLPIGDHYEQYF
>TRBD2|TRBJ2-7|TRBV12-5|.
TGTGCTAGTGGTTTAACTAGCGGGAGCTACGAGCAGTACTTC
CASGLTSGSYEQYF
>.|TRBJ2-2|TRBV19|.
TGTGCCAGTAGTATGAGGCTGCAGAACACCGGGGAGCTGTTTTTT
CASSMRLQNTGELFF
>TRBD2|TRBJ2-5|TRBV5-1|.
TGCGCCAGCACCCCGGGACTAGCGTCTCCGCAAGAGACCCAGTACTTC
CASTPGLASPQETQYF
>TRBD2|TRBJ2-1|TRBV9|.
TGTGCCAGCAGCGCCATAGCGGGAGACTACAATGAGCAGTTCTTC
CASSAIAGDYNEQFF
>.|TRBJ2-3|TRBV7-2|.
TGTGCCAGCAGCACGGACTTCACAGATACGCAGTATTTT
CASSTDFTDTQYF
>TRBD2|TRBJ2-1|TRBV9|.
TGTGCCAGCAGCGCCGGCTCGGGGACTACCTACAATGAGCAGTTCTTC
CASSAGSGTTYNEQFF
>.|TRBJ1-5|TRBV15|few
TGTGCCACCAGCAGAGATGGTTCGACAGAGGCTCAGCCCCAGCATTTT
CATSRDGSTEAQPQHF
>.|TRBJ1-1|TRBV28|.
TGTGCCAGCAGTTTATCTCACCCGAACACTGAAGCTTTCTTT
CASSLSHPNTEAFF
>TRBD1|TRBJ1-5|TRBV2|.
TGTGCCAGCAGAGGGGGCCCGGGGCAGCCCCAGCATTTT
CASRGGPGQPQHF
>.|TRBJ1-4|TRBV6-6|.
TGTGCCAGCAGTACAACGAGGGGGGTGGGTGAAAAACTGTTTTTT
CASSTTRGVGEKLFF
>.|TRBJ1-1|TRBV25-1|.
TGTGCCAGCAGACTTAAGGGCAGGTCTGAAGCTTTCTTT
CASRLKGRSEAFF
>TRBD1|TRBJ2-2|TRBV7-8|.
TGTGCCAGCAGCGTCCAGGGGGCTGGGGAGGCCGGGGAGCTGTTTTTT
CASSVQGAGEAGELFF
>TRBD2|TRBJ2-3|TRBV9|.
TGTGCCAGCAGCGTGAGTCTAGCGGGAACAGATACGCAGTATTTT
CASSVSLAGTDTQYF
>.|TRBJ1-3|TRBV14|.
TGTGCCAGCAGCCAGCTTTTTCCCCCCCGTATAACTTCTGGAAACACCATATATTTT
CASSQLFPPRITSGNTIYF
>TRBD1|TRBJ2-5|TRBV5-4|.
TGTGCCAGCCGCCAAGACAGGGCTCAAGAGACCCAGTACTTC
CASRQDRAQETQYF
>.|TRBJ2-3|TRBV9|.
TGTGCCAGCACCAGAGGAGGGGCAGATACGCAGTATTTT
CASTRGGADTQYF
>TRBD2|TRBJ2-1|TRBV19|.
TGTGCCAGTAAACTCAGCGGGAGATCGTTGTACAATGAGCAGTTCTTC
CASKLSGRSLYNEQFF
>.|TRBJ1-1|TRBV5-1|.
TGCGCCAGCAGCTTGGTCTGGGGGGACACTGAAGCTTTCTTT
CASSLVWGDTEAFF
>TRBD1|TRBJ1-5|TRBV19|.
TGTGCCAGCGGGACAGGGGGAGATCAGCCCCAGCATTTT
CASGTGGDQPQHF
>TRBD1|TRBJ2-5|TRBV15|.
TGTGCCACCAGCAGAGACCAGACAGGGCAAGAGACCCAGTACTTC
CATSRDQTGQETQYF
>TRBD1|TRBJ1-1|TRBV10-3|.
TGTGCCATCAGTGATGGAAAAACAGGGGGAAACACTGAAGCTTTCTTT
CAISDGKTGGNTEAFF
>.|TRBJ2-7|TRBV6-5|.
TGTGCCAGCAGGACCCCGGGACAAGACTACGAGCAGTACTTC
CASRTPGQDYEQYF
>TRBD2|TRBJ2-5|TRBV10-1|.
TGCGCCAGCAGTAGCGGGAGGGGTCGGGAGACCCAGTACTTC
CASSSGRGRETQYF
>.|TRBJ1-5|TRBV19|few
TGTGCCAGCCGGAGCCATAGCAATCAGCCCCAGCATTTT
CASRSHSNQPQHF
>TRBD2|TRBJ2-1|TRBV5-1|.
TGCGCCAGCAGCTTGGTGGCTAGCGGGGACAATGAGCAGTTCTTC
CASSLVASGDNEQFF
>TRBD1|TRBJ2-7|TRBV7-6|.
TGTGCCAGCAGCTTAGCGCAGGGGGCAAGGGAGCAGTACTTC
CASSLAQGAREQYF
>TRBD1|TRBJ1-1|TRBV6-5|.
TGTGCCAGCAGCCCCCGACAGGGTAGGCTTGAAGCTTTCTTT
CASSPRQGRLEAFF
>.|TRBJ1-4|TRBV7-9|once
TGTGCCAGCAGCCCGGGCGGTGAAAAACTGTTTTTT
CASSPGGEKLFF
>.|TRBJ1-5|TRBV7-2|.
TGTGCCAGCAGCCCCTCGGCTGCAGCTAGCAATCAGCCCCAGCATTTT
CASSPSAAASNQPQHF
>.|TRBJ1-2|TRBV28|.
TGTGCCAGCAGTAGCTCAGGGGCGTGGGGCTACACCTTC
CASSSSGAWGYTF
>.|TRBJ2-3|TRBV5-1|.
TGCGCCAGCAGCTTGGAAGGATCAGATACGCAGTATTTT
CASSLEGSDTQYF
>TRBD1|TRBJ1-2|TRBV11-2|few
TGTGCCAGCAGCGCGCCCGACAGGGGGTTTAACTATGGCTACACCTTC
CASSAPDRGFNYGYTF
>.|TRBJ1-2|TRBV28|few
TGTGCCAGCAGCCATAACCGTGACACCCACACCTTC
CASSHNRDTHTF